One sample yielded the 5 T cell receptor beta chains listed below, sequenced in a study of blood T cell repertoires in COVID-19. The repertoire was sequenced with immunoSEQ multiplex PCR; TCRdb's copy has only in-frame clones and lacks some. This sample has more than 200,000 clones, with approximately 78% found just once. What was sequenced was peripheral blood. These receptor sequences come from a woman of 80 years or more with COVID-19, enrolled during active disease.

This sequence joins TRBV18 and TRBJ2-7, with TRBD1 as a possible D gene (6 bases). Germline V gene sequence: CDR1 KGHSH, CDR2 LQKENI. V was pared by 4 bases and J by 7 bases, with 14 bases between. This CDR3 comprises 13 residues. The CDR3 coding sequence is TGTGCCAGCTCACTGGACAGTTCGGGAGAGCAGTACTTC. It encodes CASSLDSSGEQYF.

The J gene is TRBJ2-2, the V gene TRBV5-1, with D perhaps TRBD2 (7 bases). Trimming took off 3 bases at V and 2 bases at J, with 11 bases between the two ends. The germline V gene has CDR1 SGHRS and CDR2 YFSETQ. CDR3 size: 15 residues. CDR3 sequence (DNA): TGCGCCAGCAGCTACGGGGGGCGCAACACCGGGGAGCTGTTTTTT. Residues: CASSYGGRNTGELFF. The variable domain in full, completed from reference TRBV5-1 and TRBJ2-2, reads KAGVTQTPRYLIKTRGQQVTLSCSPISGHRSVSWYQQTPGQGLQFLFEYFSETQRNKGNFPGRFSGRQFSNSRSEMNVSTLELGDSALYLCASSYGGRNTGELFFGEGSRLTVL.

This clone was seen more than once but under ten times. V usage is TRBV27 and J usage is TRBJ2-7; 10 bases agree with TRBD2. The CDR3 has 19 residues. The V segment lost 5 bases and the J segment 0 bases; nucleotides outside the gene matches: 16. Per germline, CDR1 MNHEY and CDR2 SMNVEV (reference sequence). The CDR3 loop is CASSPKAGGTSLSSYEQYF. DNA for the CDR3: TGTGCCAGCAGTCCGAAAGCGGGAGGGACTTCCTTGAGCTCCTACGAGCAGTACTTC.

The chain has TRBV18 and TRBJ1-2; a possible D gene is TRBD1 (6 bases). The CDR3 length is 14 residues. Germline V gives CDR1 KGHSH, CDR2 LQKENI. V was pared by 0 bases and J by 14 bases, with 19 bases between. This CDR3 is CASSPPEGGQVKTF. For the CDR3, the DNA is TGTGCCAGCTCACCACCGGAGGGGGGGCAGGTCAAGACCTTC. The full variable domain, rest sourced from reference TRBV18 and TRBJ1-2, is NAGVMQNPRHLVRRRGQEARLRCSPMKGHSHVYWYRQLPEEGLKFMVYLQKENIIDESGMPKERFSAEFPKEGPSILRIQQVVRGDSAAYFCASSPPEGGQVKTFGSGTRLTVV.

This clone was picked up one time. The chain couples TRBV18 to TRBJ1-4; a possible D gene is TRBD1 (5 bases). Germline CDR1 KGHSH, CDR2 LQKENI. V shed 4 bases and J shed 3 bases, with 12 bases lying between them. The CDR3 is 15 amino acids. CDR3 DNA: TGTGCCAGCTCACAGGGTTTGGGGCCTAATGAAAAACTGTTTTTT. Translated: CASSQGLGPNEKLFF.